This TCR beta chain was recorded in a study of cytomegalovirus exposure and HLA in healthy donors. Whole-study findings and limits: Associated with cytomegalovirus, according to the listing, were some 150 TCR beta chains. Because they were indistinguishable, some V segments, including TRBV6-2 and TRBV6-3, were excluded.

Comment on this clone: Its matching antigen is unknown.

The length of the CDR3 is 16 residues. The germline V gene has CDR1 SGDLS and CDR2 YYNGEE. V lost 0 bases and J lost 10, with 17 bases in between. The PCR was carried out with 60 Vbeta primers and 13 Jbeta primers. TCRdb's copy holds only in-frame clones and misses some; the assay was immunoSEQ multiplex PCR. Its table records around 140,000 clones. The source of this sequence is a woman between 45 and 65 years old in good health and CMV-seronegative. V usage is TRBV9 and J usage is TRBJ1-6; D is unresolved. The sequenced material came from PBMCs. The CDR3, as DNA: TGTGCCAGCAGCGTAGAGGGAGGGATCTCCGGATCACCCCTCCACTTT. This translates into CASSVEGGISGSPLHF.